One sample yielded the 28 T cell receptor beta chains listed below, sequenced in a study of shared clonotypes between healthy human individuals. The assay was immunoSEQ multiplex PCR, and TCRdb's table has in-frame clones only and misses some. In the table there are roughly 2.5 million clones, approximately 90% of which are singletons. Sequenced: naive CD4+ T cells sorted from blood. The subset was: CD45RA+ positively selected. These receptors were taken from a man younger than 30 in good health.

The CDR3 reads CASGQGTGKEKLFF. CDR3 sequence (DNA): TGTGCTAGTGGCCAGGGGACAGGAAAGGAAAAACTGTTTTTT. The chain links TRBV12-5 to TRBJ1-4; 8 bases fit TRBD1. The CDR3 length is 14 residues. The V gene's germline CDR1 is LGHNT and CDR2 FRNRAP. Trimming at V came to 6 bases and at J to 8 bases, leaving 8 bases not matched to a gene.

This clone was found once. This chain links TRBV10-3 with TRBJ2-7; the D is unclear. V gave up 0 bases and J gave up 2 bases, with 8 bases separating them. This CDR3 contains 14 residues. The germline V gene has CDR1 ENHRY and CDR2 SYGVKD. As DNA, the CDR3 is TGTGCCATCAGTGAGTCGACGAACACCTACGAGCAGTACTTC. Amino acid sequence: CAISESTNTYEQYF.

The V and J genes are TRBV11-2 and TRBJ2-7; D is uncertain. The V and J ends lost 6 bases and 2 bases respectively, with 11 bases between them. Germline values: CDR1 SGHAT, CDR2 FQNNGV. CDR3 length: 13 amino acids. The CDR3 sequence: CASRPSGTYEQYF. The CDR3 nucleotides are TGTGCCAGCAGACCTAGTGGAACCTACGAGCAGTACTTC.

The rearrangement uses TRBV5-1 and TRBJ1-2; 9 bases match TRBD1. Unmatched junction bases numbered 7, after V lost 5 bases and J lost 2 bases. The germline V gene has CDR1 SGHRS and CDR2 YFSETQ. The CDR3 is made up of 15 amino acids. The CDR3, as DNA: TGCGCCAGCAGTGACCCGGGACAGGGCAACTATGGCTACACCTTC. Its protein is CASSDPGQGNYGYTF. The full variable domain, rest sourced from reference TRBV5-1 and TRBJ1-2, is KAGVTQTPRYLIKTRGQQVTLSCSPISGHRSVSWYQQTPGQGLQFLFEYFSETQRNKGNFPGRFSGRQFSNSRSEMNVSTLELGDSALYLCASSDPGQGNYGYTFGSGTRLTVV.

This chain connects TRBV11-2 to TRBJ2-1; TRBD2 aligns across 8 bases. CDR1 SGHAT and CDR2 FQNNGV come from the germline V gene. The CDR3 runs 14 residues. V lost 5 bases to trimming and J lost 6 bases; unmatched junction nucleotides: 6. The chain's CDR3 is CASSPIAGTNEQFF. CDR3 bases: TGTGCCAGCAGCCCCATAGCGGGGACCAATGAGCAGTTCTTC.

J is TRBJ1-5 and V is TRBV28, with D unresolved. This CDR3 spans 12 amino acids. V lost 2 bases to trimming and J lost 7 bases, with 6 bases between them. Germline V gives CDR1 MDHEN, CDR2 SYDVKM. CDR3 nucleotides: TGTGCCAGCAGTTTAATGCGGCAGCCCCAGCATTTT. Its translation is CASSLMRQPQHF.

With regard to this clone: Other DNA sequences in this specimen translate into the identical CDR3. This chain uses TRBV11-2 with TRBJ2-3; D call uncertain. The germline gives CDR1 SGHAT, CDR2 FQNNGV. The CDR3 runs 12 residues. Trimming took 5 bases from V and 6 from J, leaving 9 bases between them. The CDR3 reads CASSPSRDTQYF. Written as DNA, the CDR3 is TGTGCCAGCAGCCCCTCGAGGGATACGCAGTATTTT.

The chain carries TRBV21-1 and TRBJ1-2; the table gives TRBD1 as D, unverified against the DNA. TRBV21-1 is deemed a pseudogene. The CDR3 extends over 16 amino acids. CDR3 in amino acids: CASSKGGALLGYGYTF. CDR3 nucleotide sequence: TGTGCCAGCAGCAAAGGTGGGGCACTTCTAGGCTATGGCTACACCTTC.

The chain employs TRBV5-1 and TRBJ2-1; D is possibly TRBD2 (5 bases). The CDR3 length is 15 residues. Deletions cut 7 bases from V and 6 bases from J, with 20 bases between. CDR1 is SGHRS, CDR2 YFSETQ, per germline. In DNA, the CDR3 is TGCGCCAGCGGAACTACCTTTCGGGAAACCAATGAGCAGTTCTTC. It codes for CASGTTFRETNEQFF.

The rearrangement joins TRBV30 to TRBJ2-7, with 8 nucleotides matching TRBD1. Germline V lookup: CDR1 GTSNPN, CDR2 SVGIG (reference sequence). After removal of 1 base from V and 8 bases from J, the junction contained 4 bases not matched to a gene. There are 12 residues in the CDR3. The CDR3 region is CAWSAGQGKQYF. The CDR3, as DNA: TGTGCCTGGAGTGCCGGACAGGGCAAGCAGTACTTC.

This rearrangement joins TRBV27 to TRBJ2-5; D is unclear. This CDR3 has 13 residues. Germline-derived CDR1 and CDR2 are MNHEY and SMNVEV (reference sequence). Deletions cut 3 bases from V and 4 bases from J, with 9 bases between. The CDR3 loop reads CASSLSGRETQYF. DNA for the CDR3: TGTGCCAGCAGTTTGTCCGGAAGAGAGACCCAGTACTTC.

The chain employs TRBV27 and TRBJ2-3, with TRBD2 matching over 11 bases. The trim removed 5 bases at V and 2 bases at J, leaving 12 bases unmatched. Germline lookup yields CDR1 MNHEY and CDR2 SMNVEV (reference sequence). The CDR3 is 18 amino acids. CDR3 in amino acids: CASSTIPGLAVDTDTQYF. CDR3 bases: TGTGCCAGCAGTACTATACCGGGACTAGCGGTGGACACAGATACGCAGTATTTT.

Worth noting for this clone: Other nucleotide sequences from this sample produce the same CDR3. The genes are TRBV30 and TRBJ2-1, with TRBD2 matching over 7 bases. The J segment lost 8 bases and the V segment lost 0 bases, leaving 7 bases of the junction unmatched. Per the germline V gene, CDR1 is GTSNPN and CDR2 is SVGIG (reference sequence). This CDR3 comprises 14 residues. In DNA form, the CDR3 reads TGTGCCTGGAGTGTGGGCGGGAGCATCGATGAGCAGTTCTTC. Protein product: CAWSVGGSIDEQFF.

The CDR3 sequence is CASALKGAYEQYF. As DNA, the CDR3 is TGTGCGAGCGCCCTAAAGGGGGCCTACGAGCAGTACTTC. The chain carries TRBV19 and TRBJ2-7, with D possibly matching TRBD1 (6 bases). Germline V gene lookup returns CDR1 LNHDA and CDR2 SQIVND (reference sequence). The CDR3 loop spans 13 amino acids.

V gene TRBV6-5 combines with J gene TRBJ2-7; D is undetermined. This CDR3 is 16 amino acids long. Deletions cut 0 bases from V and 5 bases from J, with 17 bases between. Germline V gives CDR1 MNHEY, CDR2 SVGAGI. This chain's CDR3 is CASSYSIARSMDEQYF. The CDR3 nucleotides read TGTGCCAGCAGTTACTCGATTGCCAGGAGTATGGACGAGCAGTACTTC.

The chain combines TRBV18 with TRBJ2-5; TRBD2 is a possible D gene (5 bases). Trimming took 1 base from V and 3 from J, leaving 21 bases between them. Germline lookup yields CDR1 KGHSH and CDR2 LQKENI. This CDR3 is 18 amino acids long. Here the CDR3 DNA reads TGTGCCAGCTCACCACAACGGTCCGGACTGCTACTTGAAGAGACCCAGTACTTC. Encoded protein: CASSPQRSGLLLEETQYF.

V gene TRBV21-1 combines with J gene TRBJ2-7; the table's TRBD2 call for D was not verified on the DNA. TRBV21-1 is tagged as a pseudogene. The CDR3 spans 13 residues. CDR3 sequence (DNA): TGTGCCAGCAAGGGACTAGCGGCGTACGAGCAGTACTTC. Translation gives CASKGLAAYEQYF.

The chain joins TRBV28 to TRBJ1-5; 7 positions match TRBD1. Germline CDR1 MDHEN, CDR2 SYDVKM. The CDR3 has 19 residues. V gave up 4 bases and J gave up 2 bases; unmatched junction bases: 17. CDR3: CASSSPGTASPGGNQPQHF. As DNA, the CDR3 is TGTGCCAGCAGTTCTCCCGGGACAGCTAGTCCAGGGGGCAATCAGCCCCAGCATTTT.

The chain couples TRBV19 to TRBJ1-6, with TRBD1 as a possible D gene (6 bases). The V end was cut by 6 bases, the J end by 10 bases, with 13 bases between. The length of the CDR3 is 13 residues. The germline V gene encodes CDR1 LNHDA and CDR2 SQIVND (reference sequence). The chain's CDR3 is CASRAAGDSPLHF. Here the CDR3 DNA reads TGTGCCAGTAGAGCGGCAGGGGACTCACCCCTCCACTTT. Looking up the rest from reference TRBV19 and TRBJ1-6 gives the full variable domain: DGGITQSPKYLFRKEGQNVTLSCEQNLNHDAMYWYRQDPGQGLRLIYYSQIVNDFQKGDIAEGYSVSREKKESFPLTVTSAQKNPTAFYLCASRAAGDSPLHFGNGTRLTVT.

On this clone: In the same sample, other DNA sequences code for this CDR3. This sequence joins TRBV5-1 and TRBJ2-5, with D unclear. The CDR3 runs 14 residues. Trimming left V 0 bases short and J 5 bases short, with 11 bases between. The germline CDR1 and CDR2 sequences are SGHRS and YFSETQ. The DNA for the CDR3 is TGCGCCAGCAGCTTGGAAGGGAATCGGGAGACCCAGTACTTC. This codes for CASSLEGNRETQYF.

The chain carries TRBV25-1 and TRBJ2-2; tentatively, D is TRBD1 (5 bases). Germline V gene lookup returns CDR1 MGHDK and CDR2 SYGVNS. This CDR3 has 15 amino acids. Trimming took off 4 bases at V and 2 bases at J, with 11 bases between the two ends. The CDR3 here is CASSGRRVNTGELFF. The CDR3 bases are TGTGCCAGCAGTGGGCGCAGGGTTAACACCGGGGAGCTGTTTTTT. Full variable domain (missing parts from reference TRBV25-1 and TRBJ2-2): EADIYQTPRYLVIGTGKKITLECSQTMGHDKMYWYQQDPGMELHLIHYSYGVNSTEKGDLSSESTVSRIRTEHFPLTLESARPSHTSQYLCASSGRRVNTGELFFGEGSRLTVL.

V gene TRBV5-1 combines with J gene TRBJ2-7; either TRBD1 or TRBD2 may fit D (5 bases each). Between the trimmed V and J ends, which lost 3 bases and 6 bases, there was a span of 13 bases. Germline lookup yields CDR1 SGHRS and CDR2 YFSETQ. The CDR3 totals 13 residues. CDR3 nucleotide sequence: TGCGCCAGCAGCTCCAGGCCCGGGGCCGAGCAGTACTTC. It translates to CASSSRPGAEQYF.

The chain links TRBV5-4 to TRBJ2-1; D is possibly TRBD2 (6 bases). Per germline, CDR1 SGHNT and CDR2 YYREEE (reference sequence). Trimming took off 2 bases at V and 0 bases at J, with 9 bases between the two ends. There are 15 residues in the CDR3. CDR3 protein: CASSLAGISYNEQFF. The CDR3 DNA follows: TGTGCCAGCAGCTTAGCGGGTATCTCCTACAATGAGCAGTTCTTC. Together with reference TRBV5-4 and TRBJ2-1, the CDR3 gives the full variable domain: ETGVTQSPTHLIKTRGQQVTLRCSSQSGHNTVSWYQQALGQGPQFIFQYYREEENGRGNFPPRFSGLQFPNYSSELNVNALELDDSALYLCASSLAGISYNEQFFGPGTRLTVL.

The chain links TRBV28 to TRBJ2-4, with D possibly being TRBD1 (7 bases). Looked up from germline, CDR1 is MDHEN and CDR2 is SYDVKM. V lost 7 bases, J lost 0 bases, and 19 bases lay in between. There are 17 residues in the CDR3. CDR3 in amino acids: CASTYRGGLLAKNIQYF. The CDR3 DNA sequence: TGTGCCAGCACCTACAGGGGAGGATTACTAGCCAAAAACATTCAGTACTTC.

The J gene is TRBJ2-4, the V gene TRBV6-6; the D gene is possibly TRBD2 (6 bases). V lost 7 bases, J lost 2 bases, and 12 bases lay in between. The length of the CDR3 is 14 residues. Germline lookup yields CDR1 MNHNY and CDR2 SVGAGI (reference sequence). The CDR3 loop reads CASKNGGSKNIQYF. For the CDR3, the DNA is TGTGCCAGCAAGAACGGGGGATCCAAAAACATTCAGTACTTC.

The V call is TRBV5-5, the J call TRBJ2-2; TRBD1 or TRBD2 may be the D gene (6 bases each). CDR3 length: 17 amino acids. The germline CDR1 and CDR2 sequences are SGHKS and YYEKEE (reference sequence). V lost 3 bases and J lost 2, with 17 bases in between. CDR3 loop: CASSSKSGGPNTGELFF. CDR3 coding DNA: TGTGCCAGCAGCTCCAAGTCTGGGGGGCCCAACACCGGGGAGCTGTTTTTT.

The chain recombines TRBV5-1 with TRBJ2-3, with 10 positions matching TRBD2. CDR1 and CDR2 (germline): SGHRS, YFSETQ. V was pared by 4 bases and J by 4 bases, with 6 bases of the junction left unmatched. CDR3 length equals 15 residues. CDR3 sequence reads: CASSPSGSWADTQYF. The CDR3 DNA is TGCGCCAGCAGCCCTAGCGGGAGTTGGGCAGATACGCAGTATTTT.

The chain couples TRBV6-4 to TRBJ2-5; 13 bases are a match to TRBD2. The ends lost 6 bases at V and 3 bases at J; junction bases unmatched: 16. The CDR3 runs to 19 residues. CDR1 and CDR2 from the germline V gene are MRHNA and SNTAGT. The CDR3 sequence is CASRASGTSGTYHKETQYF. CDR3 bases: TGTGCCAGCAGGGCCTCCGGGACTAGCGGGACTTACCACAAAGAGACCCAGTACTTC.